The 13 T cell receptor beta chains below were found in one sample sequenced in a study of shared clonotypes between healthy human individuals. Naive CD8 cells lacked CD45RO, underwent positive selection for CCR7 and left out terminally differentiated effector memory CD45RA+ cells. TCRdb keeps only in-frame clones here, not all; method: immunoSEQ multiplex PCR. Among millions of clones listed, more than 85% were seen once. The sequencing input was naive CD8+ T cells from PBMCs. The receptors shown here come from a man aged 18 to 29 in good health. Some clones in this sample may be carry-over from other donors' samples.

As concerns this clone: One junction end does not reproduce the germline sequence, and a read error may be involved. This chain connects TRBV7-3 to TRBJ2-1; TRBD2 aligns across 12 bases. The CDR3 is 14 amino acids. Per the germline V gene, CDR1 is SGHTA and CDR2 is FQGTGA. DNA of the CDR3: TGTGCCAGCAGCCAACTAGCGGGAGGCCCTCAGGGGATCTTC. Translating gives CASSQLAGGPQGIF.

Concerning this clone itself: A far more abundant clone sits one base away, making this likely a read error. Distinct nucleotide sequences in the sample also encode this CDR3. The V gene is TRBV27, the J gene TRBJ1-1; perhaps TRBD1 as D (6 bases). Trimming removed 6 bases at V and 1 base at J, with 9 bases between. Germline V CDR1 and CDR2: MNHEY, SMNVEV (reference sequence). There are 13 residues in the CDR3. CDR3 coding DNA: TGTGCCAGCAGCCTAGGGGGGAACACTGAAGCTTTCTTT. The encoded protein is CASSLGGNTEAFF.

The V call is TRBV5-6, the J call TRBJ2-7; the match to TRBD1 covers 8 bases. CDR3 length equals 14 residues. Looked up from germline, CDR1 is SGHDT and CDR2 is YYEEEE. With 4 bases clipped from V and 2 bases from J, the junction kept 5 bases outside the gene matches. Here the CDR3 DNA reads TGTGCCAGCAGCCAATTCAGGGGGCCCTACGAGCAGTACTTC. Translation: CASSQFRGPYEQYF.

V is TRBV28 and J is TRBJ2-7; a possible D gene is TRBD2 (5 bases). The length of the CDR3 is 14 residues. The V end lost 2 bases, the J end lost 2 bases, and 10 bases lay between the germline ends. Germline V lookup: CDR1 MDHEN, CDR2 SYDVKM. DNA for the CDR3: TGTGCCAGCAGTTTACCGACTATAACCTACGAGCAGTACTTC. Translated: CASSLPTITYEQYF.

The V gene is TRBV9, the J gene TRBJ2-7; D unclear. V was trimmed by 0 bases and J by 2 bases, leaving 12 bases between them. This CDR3 is built from 15 residues. Germline CDR1 reads SGDLS; CDR2 reads YYNGEE. The CDR3 sequence is CASSVAVGNPYEQYF. CDR3 in DNA: TGTGCCAGCAGCGTAGCTGTAGGAAATCCCTACGAGCAGTACTTC.

The V gene is TRBV9, the J gene TRBJ2-7; perhaps TRBD2 as D (5 bases). This CDR3 is built from 16 residues. Germline assignment: CDR1 SGDLS and CDR2 YYNGEE. V was cut by 0 bases and J by 5 bases, with 18 bases left in between. This chain's CDR3 is CASSVGQGSVWNEQYF. CDR3 DNA: TGTGCCAGCAGCGTAGGACAAGGGAGCGTGTGGAACGAGCAGTACTTC.

The V call is TRBV21-1, the J call TRBJ2-7; the table names TRBD2, a call not compared with the DNA. TRBV21-1 constitutes a pseudogene. The CDR3 sequence is 17 residues long. The CDR3: CASSKEDTSGSLYEQYF. The CDR3 DNA follows: TGTGCCAGCAGCAAAGAGGACACTAGCGGGAGTCTTTACGAGCAGTACTTC.

CDR3 DNA sequence: TGTGCCAGCAGCTCCATGGAGCGGGAGGTTTATACCGGGGAGCTGTTTTTT. Translated: CASSSMEREVYTGELFF. The J gene is TRBJ2-2, the V gene TRBV4-2, with 9 bases aligning to TRBD2. The trim removed 5 bases at V and 5 bases at J, leaving 12 bases unmatched. The CDR3 contains 17 residues. Germline V lookup: CDR1 LGHNA, CDR2 YNFKEQ.

This clone showed up just a few times. The V gene is TRBV30, the J gene TRBJ1-1; D is ambiguous. The CDR3 extends over 12 amino acids. The germline V and J ends were trimmed by 3 bases and 2 bases, with 7 bases remaining between them. The germline CDR1 and CDR2 sequences are GTSNPN and SVGIG (reference sequence). CDR3 sequence reads: CAWSWINTEAFF. CDR3 in DNA: TGTGCCTGGAGCTGGATTAACACTGAAGCTTTCTTT.

This rearrangement joins TRBV11-2 to TRBJ2-7; 7 bases align to TRBD1. The CDR3 totals 14 residues. Germline V CDR1 and CDR2: SGHAT, FQNNGV. V trimming: 5 bases; J trimming: 2 bases; junction bases outside the gene matches: 6. CDR3 protein: CASSRRDSPYEQYF. The CDR3 DNA reads TGTGCCAGCAGCCGAAGGGACAGCCCCTACGAGCAGTACTTC.

J is TRBJ2-1 and V is TRBV7-9, with D possibly matching TRBD1 (5 bases). CDR1 and CDR2 (germline): SEHNR, FQNEAQ (reference sequence). V was shortened by 8 bases and J by 8 bases, with 19 bases between the two germline ends. The CDR3 runs 14 residues. CDR3 nucleotide sequence: TGTGCCAGCCCTAGGGGCAGTATCGACCATGAGCAGTTCTTC. It specifies CASPRGSIDHEQFF.

The rearrangement joins TRBV29-1 to TRBJ2-7, with a possible D match to TRBD2 (5 bases). Germline-derived CDR1 and CDR2 are SQVTM and ANQGSEA. The CDR3 is made up of 20 amino acids. V lost 6 bases to trimming and J lost 1 base, with 34 bases between them. CDR3 bases: TGCAGCGTGCAGACCTTCCCGGGATCTCTAGCCCATCCAATTTCCTACGAGCAGTACTTC. Translated: CSVQTFPGSLAHPISYEQYF.

This sequence joins TRBV27 and TRBJ2-6; D gene unclear. Germline V CDR1 and CDR2: MNHEY, SMNVEV (reference sequence). Trimming pared 3 bases from V and 0 bases from J, leaving 9 bases between. The CDR3 has 16 amino acids. The CDR3 nucleotides are TGTGCCAGCAGTTTTTTATCAGACTCTGGGGCCAACGTCCTGACTTTC. Translation: CASSFLSDSGANVLTF.